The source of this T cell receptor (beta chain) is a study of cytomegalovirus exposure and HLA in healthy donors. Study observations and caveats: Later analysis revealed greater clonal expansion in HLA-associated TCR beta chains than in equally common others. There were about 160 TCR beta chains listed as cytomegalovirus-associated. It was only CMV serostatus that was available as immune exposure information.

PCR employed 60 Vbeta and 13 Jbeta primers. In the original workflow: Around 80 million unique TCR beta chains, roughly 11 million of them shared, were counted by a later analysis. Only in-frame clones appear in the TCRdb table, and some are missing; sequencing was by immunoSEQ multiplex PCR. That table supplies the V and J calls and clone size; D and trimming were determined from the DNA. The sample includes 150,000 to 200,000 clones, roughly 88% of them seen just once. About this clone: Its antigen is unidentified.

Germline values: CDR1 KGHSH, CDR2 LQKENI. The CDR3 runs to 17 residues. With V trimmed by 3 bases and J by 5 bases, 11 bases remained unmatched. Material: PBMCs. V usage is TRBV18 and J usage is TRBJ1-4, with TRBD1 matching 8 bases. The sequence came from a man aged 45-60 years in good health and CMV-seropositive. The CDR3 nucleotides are TGTGCCAGCTCACCCTTAGATGCCGGGACAGGAAATGAAAAACTGTTTTTT. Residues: CASSPLDAGTGNEKLFF.